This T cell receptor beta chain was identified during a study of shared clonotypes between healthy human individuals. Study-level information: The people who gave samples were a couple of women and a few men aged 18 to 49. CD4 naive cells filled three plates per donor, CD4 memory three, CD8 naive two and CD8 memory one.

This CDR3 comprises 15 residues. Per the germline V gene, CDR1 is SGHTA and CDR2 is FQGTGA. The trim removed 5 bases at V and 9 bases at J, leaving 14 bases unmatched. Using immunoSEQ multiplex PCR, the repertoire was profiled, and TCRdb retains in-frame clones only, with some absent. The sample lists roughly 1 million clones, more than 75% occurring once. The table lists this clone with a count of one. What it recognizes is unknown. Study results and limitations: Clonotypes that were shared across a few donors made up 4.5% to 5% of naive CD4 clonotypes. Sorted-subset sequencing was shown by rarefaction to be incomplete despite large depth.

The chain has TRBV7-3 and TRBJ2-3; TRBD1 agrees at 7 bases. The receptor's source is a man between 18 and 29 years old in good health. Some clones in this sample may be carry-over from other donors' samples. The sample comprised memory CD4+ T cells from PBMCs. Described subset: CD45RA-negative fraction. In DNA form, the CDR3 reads TGTGCCAGCAGCCCCCAGCAAGGCAGGGGGTCAACGCAGTATTTT. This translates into CASSPQQGRGSTQYF.